One and the same sample provided the 20 T cell receptor beta chains below, sequenced in a study of T-cell reconstitution after alpha-beta-depleted transplantation in children. Using unique molecular identifiers, the investigators prepared the TCRbeta library. MiXCR was run by TCRdb on the PCR reads, yielding one entry per CDR3 protein. The sample holds 300,000 to 400,000 distinct CDR3 sequences; more than 20% are singletons and the top ten take approximately 11%. The source material was PBMCs, mostly from graft donor cells, sampled 180 days after TCRalphabeta/CD19-depleted stem cell transplant. Source of these receptors: a male patient between 10 and 17 years old who had a stem cell transplant for acute lymphoblastic leukemia, so the T cells may come from the graft donor.

The chain employs TRBV12-3 or TRBV12-4 and TRBJ2-3, with D unclear. V was clipped by 3 bases and J by 0 bases, with 10 bases between them. CDR3 size: 15 residues. The CDR3 loop reads CASSFWGPSTDTQYF. In nucleotides, the CDR3 is TGTGCCAGCAGTTTTTGGGGTCCTAGCACAGATACGCAGTATTTT.

V gene TRBV5-6 combines with J gene TRBJ2-7; 7 nucleotides agree with TRBD1. CDR1 SGHDT and CDR2 YYEEEE come from the germline V gene. V shed 2 bases, J shed 4 bases, and the junction held 6 bases outside the gene matches. CDR3 length: 14 residues. Here the CDR3 DNA reads TGTGCCAGCAGCTTCTATGACAGGGTGTACGAGCAGTACTTC. Translated: CASSFYDRVYEQYF.

DNA of the CDR3: TGTGCCAGCAGACCCCCTCTAGCGGGAGGGCCTCGGAATACGCAGTATTTT. Its protein is CASRPPLAGGPRNTQYF. The chain has TRBV6-1 and TRBJ2-3; 12 bases are shared with TRBD2. This CDR3 has 17 amino acids. The germline V gene has CDR1 MNHNS and CDR2 SASEGT. V was clipped by 6 bases and J by 7 bases; unmatched bases: 14.

This sequence joins TRBV5-1 and TRBJ2-7, with D perhaps matching TRBD1 (5 bases). Trimming removed 0 bases at V and 2 bases at J, with 12 bases between. From germline, CDR1 is SGHRS and CDR2 YFSETQ. This CDR3 is built from 15 residues. DNA of the CDR3: TGCGCCAGCAGCTTGGCCGAGGCAGGGACCTACGAGCAGTACTTC. Translated: CASSLAEAGTYEQYF.

The gene calls are TRBV15 and TRBJ1-5; D perhaps matches TRBD1 (6 bases). V lost 2 bases, J lost 3 bases, and 17 bases lay in between. The germline gives CDR1 LNHNV, CDR2 YYDKDF (reference sequence). The CDR3 runs to 17 residues. Here the CDR3 DNA reads TGTGCCACCAGCAGATTTAGGGACAACTATTCCAATCAGCCCCAGCATTTT. It yields the protein CATSRFRDNYSNQPQHF.

In its sample, this clonotype was seen many times. The rearrangement uses TRBV5-1 and TRBJ2-1; 9 bases fit TRBD2. Trimming took 2 bases from V and 6 from J; bases not matched to a gene: 15. The CDR3 runs 18 residues. The germline V gene encodes CDR1 SGHRS and CDR2 YFSETQ. CDR3 sequence (DNA): TGCGCCAGCAGCTTCAAGTGGTACGTAGCGGGAGAAGGCAATGAGCAGTTCTTC. Encoded protein: CASSFKWYVAGEGNEQFF. The full variable domain, rest sourced from reference TRBV5-1 and TRBJ2-1, is KAGVTQTPRYLIKTRGQQVTLSCSPISGHRSVSWYQQTPGQGLQFLFEYFSETQRNKGNFPGRFSGRQFSNSRSEMNVSTLELGDSALYLCASSFKWYVAGEGNEQFFGPGTRLTVL.

This clonotype was picked up one time. The genes are TRBV4-1 and TRBJ2-7; D is perhaps TRBD2 (5 bases). The V end was cut by 1 base, the J end by 7 bases, with 14 bases between. Germline V gene data show CDR1 as MGHRA and CDR2 as YSYEKL. The CDR3 has 14 residues. CDR3 DNA: TGCGCCAGCAGCCAAGTGGGCGGCTCGGGAGAGCAGTACTTC. This gives the protein CASSQVGGSGEQYF.

Only a few counts were recorded for this clonotype. In nucleotides, the CDR3 is TGTGCCAGCAGCTTGAGACTAGCGTCCTCCTACGAGCAGTACTTC. Its protein is CASSLRLASSYEQYF. The chain is built from TRBV7-7 and TRBJ2-7; 8 bases align to TRBD2. CDR1 SSHAT and CDR2 FNYEAQ come from the germline V gene (reference sequence). This CDR3 has 15 amino acids. Germline trimming cut 3 bases from V and 0 bases from J; bases unmatched to any gene: 4. The whole variable domain, filled in from reference TRBV7-7 and TRBJ2-7, reads GAGVSQSPRYKVTKRGQDVTLRCDPISSHATLYWYQQALGQGPEFLTYFNYEAQPDKSGLPSDRFSAERPEGSISTLTIQRTEQRDSAMYRCASSLRLASSYEQYFGPGTRLTVT.

In its sample, this clonotype was seen a few times. The chain joins TRBV5-1 to TRBJ1-3; D is ambiguous. Germline V gives CDR1 SGHRS, CDR2 YFSETQ. The V end lost 0 bases, the J end lost 0 bases, and 13 bases lay between the germline ends. CDR3 size: 17 residues. CDR3 in amino acids: CASSLATCSDSGNTIYF. The CDR3 DNA is TGCGCCAGCAGCTTGGCTACGTGCAGCGACTCTGGAAACACCATATATTTT.

This chain joins TRBV20-1 and TRBJ1-1; 7 nucleotides match TRBD1. Looked up from germline, CDR1 is DFQATT and CDR2 is SNEGSKA (reference sequence). The CDR3 has 13 amino acids. The CDR3 DNA reads TGCGGCGGGACAGATATAATGAACACTGAAGCTTTCTTT. Translating gives CGGTDIMNTEAFF.

As to this clonotype: One junction end does not reproduce the germline sequence, and a read error may be involved. The chain links TRBV5-1 to TRBJ2-3; 9 nucleotides agree with TRBD2. The V gene's germline CDR1 is SGHRS and CDR2 YFSETQ. The CDR3 extends over 14 amino acids. As DNA, the CDR3 is TGCACCAGCAGCTCGGAACTAGCGGGAGATACGCAGTATTTT. Its protein is CTSSSELAGDTQYF.

This clonotype was recorded a few times. The chain uses TRBV7-2 and TRBJ2-5; 8 nucleotides match TRBD2. V shed 4 bases and J 0 bases; nucleotides not matched to a gene: 7. The CDR3 is 16 amino acids. The germline V gene has CDR1 SGHTA and CDR2 FQGNSA. CDR3 sequence reads: CASSSRLARYQETQYF. The CDR3 DNA is TGTGCCAGCAGCTCAAGACTAGCGCGGTACCAAGAGACCCAGTACTTC.

This clonotype has a handful of counts. The chain is built from TRBV27 and TRBJ1-2, with D tentatively TRBD1 (6 bases). Trimming cost V 5 bases and J 4 bases, with 26 bases left between them. Germline V gene lookup returns CDR1 MNHEY and CDR2 SMNVEV (reference sequence). The CDR3 contains 18 residues. The CDR3 region is CASSHYLPNREKGYGYTF. CDR3 bases: TGTGCCAGCAGTCATTACCTACCTAACAGGGAAAAGGGCTATGGCTACACCTTC.

The genes are TRBV20-1 and TRBJ2-5; D tentatively fits TRBD1 or TRBD2 (5 bases each). Per germline, CDR1 DFQATT and CDR2 SNEGSKA (reference sequence). Trimming left V 3 bases short and J 2 bases short, with 16 bases between. CDR3 length: 15 residues. The CDR3 bases are TGCAGTGCTAGCCCCGGGGCAGATCTTCAAGAGACCCAGTACTTC. Translation gives CSASPGADLQETQYF.

This clonotype was picked up a small number of times. The chain is built from TRBV20-1 and TRBJ2-3, with a possible D match to TRBD2 (7 bases). Trimming pared 0 bases from V and 8 bases from J, leaving 12 bases between. Germline V gene data show CDR1 as DFQATT and CDR2 as SNEGSKA (reference sequence). The CDR3 is made up of 13 amino acids. The CDR3 DNA reads as TGCAGTGCTAGAGATCGGAGGGGGGGTACGCAGTATTTT. Translated: CSARDRRGGTQYF.

The chain links TRBV4-1 to TRBJ2-7; possibly TRBD2 for D (6 bases). In germline, CDR1 is MGHRA, CDR2 YSYEKL. V gave up 11 bases and J gave up 2 bases, with 13 bases separating them. CDR3 size: 12 residues. In DNA, the CDR3 is TGCGCCTCCAGGGACTCAACCTACGAGCAGTACTTC. The encoded protein is CASRDSTYEQYF.

This clonotype has just a few counts. V is TRBV7-6 and J is TRBJ2-3; D tentatively fits TRBD1 or TRBD2 (5 bases each). The germline V gene has CDR1 SGHVS and CDR2 FNYEAQ. The CDR3 totals 16 residues. The V end was cut by 2 bases, the J end by 1 base, with 13 bases between. The CDR3 loop is CASSLLGVWGTDTQYF. CDR3 DNA sequence: TGTGCCAGCAGCTTATTGGGGGTATGGGGCACAGATACGCAGTATTTT.

There are many counts of this clonotype. The J gene is TRBJ2-1, the V gene TRBV5-1; the D gene is possibly TRBD2 (5 bases). The CDR3 has 16 residues. Per germline, CDR1 SGHRS and CDR2 YFSETQ. Between the trimmed V and J ends, which lost 0 bases and 3 bases, there was a span of 13 bases. The CDR3 here is CASSLGGGSGYNEQFF. Written as DNA, the CDR3 is TGCGCCAGCAGCTTGGGGGGTGGGAGTGGCTACAATGAGCAGTTCTTC.

V and J are TRBV3-1 and TRBJ2-7, with TRBD1 identical over 8 bases. With V trimmed by 4 bases and J by 2 bases, 7 bases remained unmatched. Germline V gene sequence: CDR1 LGHDT, CDR2 YNNKEL (reference sequence). The CDR3 is 15 residues long. CDR3 amino acids: CASSPEHRGTYEQYF. For the CDR3, the DNA is TGTGCCAGCAGCCCCGAGCACAGGGGGACCTACGAGCAGTACTTC.

This clonotype turned up a few times. This sequence joins TRBV29-1 and TRBJ1-2, with TRBD1 matching over 7 bases. The CDR3 covers 12 residues. Germline V gene sequence: CDR1 SQVTM, CDR2 ANQGSEA. As DNA, the CDR3 is TGCGGAGACAGGGAATGGAACTATGGCTACACCTTC. The encoded protein is CGDREWNYGYTF.